The 3 T cell receptor beta chains listed next were all sequenced from one sample in a study of cytomegalovirus exposure and HLA in healthy donors. Amplification used 60 Vbeta primers and 13 Jbeta primers. Sequenced by immunoSEQ multiplex PCR; TCRdb stores in-frame clones only, minus some. The profile covers about 110,000 clones, with more than 75% appearing a single time and 2% to 3% taken by the ten largest. Specimen: PBMCs. The receptors shown here come from a man younger than 45 in good health and CMV-seropositive.

This chain connects TRBV18 to TRBJ2-5; TRBD2 aligns across 15 bases. CDR1 and CDR2 from the germline V gene are KGHSH and LQKENI. V trimming: 4 bases; J trimming: 3 bases; junction bases outside the gene matches: 6. This CDR3 has 17 amino acids. CDR3: CASSLIGLAGGEETQYF. CDR3 sequence (DNA): TGTGCCAGCTCACTCATCGGACTAGCGGGGGGGGAAGAGACCCAGTACTTC.

The J gene is TRBJ1-2, the V gene TRBV6-1; possibly TRBD1 for D (5 bases). Deletions cut 5 bases from V and 3 bases from J, with 7 bases between. In germline, CDR1 is MNHNS, CDR2 SASEGT. CDR3 length: 12 amino acids. The CDR3 DNA reads TGTGCCAGCAGTCTCAGGGACTATGGCTACACCTTC. Encoded protein: CASSLRDYGYTF.

The gene calls are TRBV9 and TRBJ2-5, with a possible D match to TRBD2 (7 bases). This CDR3 has 15 amino acids. V was trimmed by 0 bases and J by 5 bases, leaving 14 bases between them. Germline V gene sequence: CDR1 SGDLS, CDR2 YYNGEE. Here the CDR3 DNA reads TGTGCCAGCAGCGTAGAATGGGGGGGCGGGGAGACCCAGTACTTC. This sequence encodes CASSVEWGGGETQYF.